This T cell receptor beta chain was recovered during a study of cytomegalovirus exposure and HLA in healthy donors. Study-level findings and limits: The presence/absence work took it that sequencing depth was about the same across donors. At a 0.05 false discovery rate, a later analysis found 18,000 or so TCR beta sequences to be associated with HLA alleles.

In the case of this clone: Its antigen is as yet unknown.

Primers: 60 Vbeta forward and 13 Jbeta reverse. TCRdb's copy holds only in-frame clones and misses some; the assay was immunoSEQ multiplex PCR. In total, the table holds 70,000 to 80,000 clones. Germline CDR1 SGHVS, CDR2 FNYEAQ. This CDR3 contains 14 residues. The J segment lost 5 bases and the V segment lost 5 bases, leaving 4 bases of the junction unmatched. The receptor was derived from a man aged 35-49 years in good health and CMV-seronegative. The chain couples TRBV7-6 to TRBJ2-1; 9 nucleotides agree with TRBD1. Sequenced input: PBMCs. The CDR3 is CASSVGQGDNEQFF. CDR3 nucleotide sequence: TGTGCCAGCAGCGTGGGACAGGGAGACAATGAGCAGTTCTTC.